Below, 3 T cell receptor beta chains from the same sample are listed, as sequenced in a study of chemoradiotherapy in HPV16-positive cancers. Some clones are missing from TCRdb's copy, which holds only in-frame ones; the method was immunoSEQ multiplex PCR. The sample has more than 5,500 clones; around 83% are singletons. The sequencing used tumor tissue, collected from a patient who underwent chemoradiotherapy. These receptors came from a human donor with HPV-associated anogenital cancer.

The chain links TRBV7-9 to TRBJ2-7, with 12 bases aligning to TRBD2. The ends lost 4 bases at V and 2 bases at J; junction bases unmatched: 12. The CDR3 has 18 residues. Germline lookup yields CDR1 SEHNR and CDR2 FQNEAQ (reference sequence). CDR3 amino acids: CASSYPTATSGGTYEQYF. The DNA for the CDR3 is TGTGCCAGCAGCTACCCAACGGCGACTAGCGGGGGAACCTACGAGCAGTACTTC.

Remarks on this clone: Other DNA sequences in this specimen translate into the identical CDR3. V usage is TRBV9 and J usage is TRBJ2-7; TRBD2 is a possible D gene (5 bases). Per germline, CDR1 SGDLS and CDR2 YYNGEE. With 6 bases removed from V and 1 base from J, the gap between germline ends came to 14 bases. This CDR3 comprises 14 residues. As DNA, the CDR3 is TGTGCCAGCACCCCCGGACTCTCTTCCTACGAGCAGTACTTC. Translating it yields CASTPGLSSYEQYF.

The chain is built from TRBV2 and TRBJ2-2; D is unclear. The CDR3 is 15 residues long. The germline V and J ends were trimmed by 6 bases and 0 bases, with 11 bases remaining between them. CDR1 is SNHLY, CDR2 FYNNEI, per germline. This CDR3 reads CASRFKPANTGELFF. The CDR3 coding sequence is TGTGCCAGCAGGTTCAAACCCGCGAACACCGGGGAGCTGTTTTTT.